The 30 T cell receptor beta chains reported below all come from one sample, sequenced in a study of cytomegalovirus exposure and HLA in healthy donors. The primer mix had 60 Vbeta and 13 Jbeta primers. The protocol was immunoSEQ multiplex PCR, while the TCRdb copy is restricted to in-frame clones and leaves out a portion. The sample has roughly 120,000 clones; about 73% are singletons. The specimen sequenced was PBMCs. Receptor source: a woman aged 40-49 years in good health and CMV-seropositive.

This chain connects TRBV7-2 to TRBJ1-5; 9 bases are shared with TRBD1. Germline V gives CDR1 SGHTA, CDR2 FQGNSA. J gave up 7 bases and V 6 bases, and 4 bases lay outside the gene matches. This CDR3 is built from 13 residues. The CDR3 DNA is TGTGCCAGCAGACAGGGGGCGGGCCAGCCCCAGCATTTT. As protein: CASRQGAGQPQHF.

The CDR3 nucleotides read TGTGCCTGGAGTGTTGACGGGAGGATTTCGGAGCAGTACTTC. It is translated as CAWSVDGRISEQYF. This chain joins TRBV30 and TRBJ2-7; 7 bases are a match to TRBD2. V dropped 0 bases and J dropped 7; count of bases not matched to a gene: 9. The CDR3 runs to 14 residues. Germline assignment: CDR1 GTSNPN and CDR2 SVGIG (reference sequence).

The chain couples TRBV5-6 to TRBJ2-7, with D perhaps matching TRBD1 (6 bases). Germline lookup yields CDR1 SGHDT and CDR2 YYEEEE. The CDR3 runs to 16 residues. Trimming took off 4 bases at V and 0 bases at J, with 17 bases between the two ends. The CDR3 loop reads CASSQTGTISSYEQYF. CDR3 bases: TGTGCCAGCAGCCAGACCGGGACAATTAGCTCCTACGAGCAGTACTTC. The variable domain in full, with the rest retrieved from reference TRBV5-6 and TRBJ2-7, is DAGVTQSPTHLIKTRGQQVTLRCSPKSGHDTVSWYQQALGQGPQFIFQYYEEEERQRGNFPDRFSGHQFPNYSSELNVNALLLGDSALYLCASSQTGTISSYEQYFGPGTRLTVT.

In its sample, this clone was seen a few times. The genes are TRBV6-4 and TRBJ2-7; 7 nucleotides align to TRBD2. The CDR3 is 14 residues long. CDR1 and CDR2 (germline): MRHNA, SNTAGT. After removal of 5 bases from V and 5 bases from J, the junction contained 9 bases not matched to a gene. CDR3 protein: CASSLTSEGDEQYF. The CDR3 bases are TGTGCCAGCAGTTTAACTAGCGAGGGCGACGAGCAGTACTTC.

The chain couples TRBV7-2 to TRBJ2-1, with 11 bases fitting TRBD2. Germline V gene sequence: CDR1 SGHTA, CDR2 FQGNSA. The ends lost 7 bases at V and 6 bases at J; junction bases unmatched: 8. The length of the CDR3 is 15 residues. CDR3 region: CASTLRLAGSNEQFF. CDR3 sequence (DNA): TGTGCCAGCACCCTCCGACTAGCGGGATCCAATGAGCAGTTCTTC.

This clone was observed a handful of times. This chain connects TRBV9 to TRBJ1-3; possible D gene TRBD1, 5 bases. Trimming stripped 4 bases from V and 1 base from J, with 12 bases between. CDR1 and CDR2 from the germline V gene are SGDLS and YYNGEE. The CDR3 contains 15 residues. The CDR3 loop reads CASSSGLVSGNTIYF. The DNA of the CDR3 is TGTGCCAGCAGCTCAGGGTTGGTTTCTGGAAACACCATATATTTT.

This rearrangement joins TRBV7-8 to TRBJ1-4; TRBD1 agrees at 8 bases. Trimming took 5 bases from V and 7 from J; bases not matched to a gene: 6. Per the germline V gene, CDR1 is SGHVS and CDR2 is FQNEAQ. The CDR3 contains 14 residues. Written as DNA, the CDR3 is TGTGCCAGCAGCCAACAGGGGGTCAGTGAAAAACTGTTTTTT. Its protein product is CASSQQGVSEKLFF.

This clone has a single count. The chain combines TRBV7-2 with TRBJ2-3, with TRBD2 as a possible D gene (6 bases). Germline CDR1 SGHTA, CDR2 FQGNSA. Trimming cost V 5 bases and J 0 bases, with 15 bases left between them. This CDR3 spans 16 amino acids. The CDR3 spells CASSSWGLGSTDTQYF. Written as DNA, the CDR3 is TGTGCCAGCAGCAGTTGGGGACTGGGTAGCACAGATACGCAGTATTTT.

This clone was recorded a few times. The chain has TRBV28 and TRBJ1-4, with a possible D match to TRBD1 (6 bases). The CDR3 is made up of 17 amino acids. The V gene lost 3 bases and the J gene lost 0 bases, with 14 bases spanning the gap. Germline V lookup: CDR1 MDHEN, CDR2 SYDVKM. DNA of the CDR3: TGTGCCAGCAGTTTGGGGGCCCTGGCATCAACTAATGAAAAACTGTTTTTT. Amino acid sequence: CASSLGALASTNEKLFF.

This chain connects TRBV5-1 to TRBJ2-1; 7 nucleotides match TRBD1. Germline V gives CDR1 SGHRS, CDR2 YFSETQ. The CDR3 is 14 amino acids. V shed 0 bases, J shed 3 bases, and the junction held 0 bases outside the gene matches. The CDR3 DNA sequence: TGCGCCAGCAGCTTGGGGGACAGCTACAATGAGCAGTTCTTC. Amino acid sequence: CASSLGDSYNEQFF.

By its share, this clone is medium-sized. The chain joins TRBV7-9 to TRBJ1-4, with 8 bases fitting TRBD1. CDR1 and CDR2 (germline): SEHNR, FQNEAQ (reference sequence). The CDR3 covers 19 residues. The V and J ends lost 4 bases and 6 bases, in that order; junction bases with no gene match: 19. The CDR3 is CASSYSRTGWEGDDEKLFF. The CDR3 region has the DNA TGTGCCAGCAGCTACTCCCGGACAGGGTGGGAGGGCGATGATGAAAAACTGTTTTTT.

This chain uses TRBV5-1 with TRBJ2-1; 12 bases match TRBD2. This CDR3 spans 15 amino acids. J gave up 5 bases and V 2 bases, and 2 bases lay outside the gene matches. The V gene's germline CDR1 is SGHRS and CDR2 YFSETQ. CDR3 sequence (DNA): TGCGCCAGCAGCTTACTAGCGGGGGGTAACAATGAGCAGTTCTTC. Amino acids: CASSLLAGGNNEQFF.

The V gene is TRBV4-1, the J gene TRBJ2-7; 14 nucleotides match TRBD2. The CDR3 consists of 18 residues. Per the germline V gene, CDR1 is MGHRA and CDR2 is YSYEKL. V lost 4 bases to trimming and J lost 0 bases; unmatched junction nucleotides: 8. The CDR3 nucleotides read TGCGCCAGCAGCCTACCCCCGGGGACTAGCGGGAGCTCCTACGAGCAGTACTTC. This gives the protein CASSLPPGTSGSSYEQYF.

This clone appeared a few times. V and J are TRBV7-8 and TRBJ1-2; no definite D call. There are 13 residues in the CDR3. V dropped 2 bases and J dropped 5 bases, with 9 bases sitting between them. Germline CDR1 reads SGHVS; CDR2 reads FQNEAQ. The CDR3 coding sequence is TGTGCCAGCAGCTTATCGGAGGAGTATGGCTACACCTTC. It encodes CASSLSEEYGYTF.

The chain joins TRBV5-4 to TRBJ2-7, with D possibly being TRBD2 (5 bases). Deletions cut 5 bases from V and 5 bases from J, with 11 bases between. Germline values: CDR1 SGHNT, CDR2 YYREEE (reference sequence). The CDR3 is made up of 12 amino acids. The DNA for the CDR3 is TGTGCCAGCAGACGGCCCGGGGACGAGCAGTACTTC. Its protein is CASRRPGDEQYF.

This rearrangement joins TRBV4-2 to TRBJ2-2; TRBD2 agrees at 10 bases. Unmatched junction bases numbered 10, after V lost 2 bases and J lost 7 bases. The CDR3 extends over 17 amino acids. Germline CDR1 LGHNA, CDR2 YNFKEQ. The CDR3 DNA sequence: TGTGCCAGCAGCCAATCGATGGGACTAGCGTTCGGCGGGGAGCTGTTTTTT. This sequence encodes CASSQSMGLAFGGELFF.

The chain has TRBV30 and TRBJ1-4; D unresolved. There are 14 residues in the CDR3. Trimming pared 3 bases from V and 7 bases from J, leaving 15 bases between. Germline V gene sequence: CDR1 GTSNPN, CDR2 SVGIG (reference sequence). The CDR3 is CAWRSGGLREKLFF. The CDR3 region has the DNA TGTGCCTGGAGGTCAGGAGGGCTACGTGAAAAACTGTTTTTT.

This clone was observed a handful of times. The rearrangement links TRBV28 to TRBJ2-2; a weak D match, TRBD2 (6 bases). CDR1 MDHEN and CDR2 SYDVKM come from the germline V gene. CDR3 length equals 17 residues. The V gene lost 8 bases and the J gene lost 1 base, with 20 bases spanning the gap. The CDR3 reads CASPPTGVSGNTGELFF. The CDR3 DNA sequence: TGTGCCAGCCCCCCCACGGGAGTAAGCGGGAACACCGGGGAGCTGTTTTTT.

The CDR3 is CASSRFLTAGQDSPLHF. CDR3 bases: TGTGCCAGCAGCCGGTTCCTCACTGCTGGCCAGGATTCACCCCTCCACTTT. This chain uses TRBV4-2 with TRBJ1-6; no reliable D call. The germline gives CDR1 LGHNA, CDR2 YNFKEQ. Trimming cost V 4 bases and J 8 bases, with 21 bases left between them. The CDR3 contains 17 residues.

V usage is TRBV30 and J usage is TRBJ1-1; D remains unclear. The germline gives CDR1 GTSNPN, CDR2 SVGIG (reference sequence). V dropped 2 bases and J dropped 1 base, with 17 bases sitting between them. The CDR3 sequence is 16 residues long. The CDR3 sequence: CAWSLPTGSPNTEAFF. CDR3 DNA: TGTGCCTGGAGTCTCCCAACCGGGTCCCCGAACACTGAAGCTTTCTTT.

The V and J genes are TRBV5-1 and TRBJ1-1; D may be TRBD1 (6 bases). This CDR3 region has 14 residues. The V end lost 3 bases, the J end lost 3 bases, and 12 bases lay between the germline ends. Per germline, CDR1 SGHRS and CDR2 YFSETQ. CDR3 region: CASSSTGQHTEAFF. DNA for the CDR3: TGCGCCAGCAGCTCTACGGGACAACACACTGAAGCTTTCTTT.

This chain connects TRBV11-2 to TRBJ2-7; D perhaps matches TRBD2 (6 bases). V was shortened by 5 bases and J by 3 bases, with 17 bases between the two germline ends. The germline gives CDR1 SGHAT, CDR2 FQNNGV. This CDR3 has 15 amino acids. The CDR3 coding sequence is TGTGCCAGCAGCCCCGGAGGGGCAGACTTCTACGAGCAGTACTTC. Amino acid sequence: CASSPGGADFYEQYF.

The V and J genes are TRBV29-1 and TRBJ1-1; 9 bases map to TRBD1. V was clipped by 6 bases and J by 0 bases; unmatched bases: 5. Germline V gene sequence: CDR1 SQVTM, CDR2 ANQGSEA. This CDR3 is built from 14 residues. The CDR3, as DNA: TGCAGCGTCCCGGGACAGGGAATGAACACTGAAGCTTTCTTT. This translates into CSVPGQGMNTEAFF.

The chain employs TRBV5-1 and TRBJ1-2; 8 bases agree with TRBD1. CDR1 SGHRS and CDR2 YFSETQ come from the germline V gene. V shed 4 bases and J 4 bases; nucleotides not matched to a gene: 9. This CDR3 is built from 15 residues. DNA of the CDR3: TGCGCCAGCAGCAAAGGGACAGGAAATCTCTATGGCTACACCTTC. It translates to CASSKGTGNLYGYTF.

The chain links TRBV27 to TRBJ1-4, with a weak D call TRBD1 (5 bases). The CDR3 extends over 16 amino acids. Deletions cut 6 bases from V and 10 bases from J, with 24 bases between. In germline, CDR1 is MNHEY, CDR2 SMNVEV (reference sequence). The CDR3 reads CASSPGSAGRRGKLFF. The CDR3, as DNA: TGTGCCAGCAGCCCTGGTTCGGCGGGGCGTAGAGGAAAACTGTTTTTT.

The chain links TRBV6-6 to TRBJ2-5, with 9 bases aligning to TRBD1. This CDR3 is 14 amino acids long. The V and J ends lost 6 bases and 2 bases, in that order; junction bases with no gene match: 4. Germline-derived CDR1 and CDR2 are MNHNY and SVGAGI (reference sequence). CDR3 coding DNA: TGTGCCAGCAGGCAGACAGGGGGTCAAGAGACCCAGTACTTC. This encodes CASRQTGGQETQYF.

V gene TRBV7-9 combines with J gene TRBJ1-5, with a possible D match to TRBD1 (5 bases). The CDR3 is 15 amino acids. From germline, CDR1 is SEHNR and CDR2 FQNEAQ (reference sequence). The V and J ends lost 10 bases and 5 bases respectively, with 21 bases between them. The CDR3 here is CATQGGGKGDQPQHF. The CDR3 DNA sequence: TGTGCCACGCAAGGCGGGGGGAAGGGCGATCAGCCCCAGCATTTT.

V and J are TRBV27 and TRBJ2-7, with 9 bases lining up with TRBD2. CDR1 and CDR2 (germline): MNHEY, SMNVEV (reference sequence). CDR3 size: 14 residues. V dropped 11 bases and J dropped 1; count of bases not matched to a gene: 9. CDR3 protein: CAAGGTYTSYEQYF. The CDR3, as DNA: TGTGCCGCGGGGGGGACTTATACTTCCTACGAGCAGTACTTC.

This clone appeared once. The J gene is TRBJ1-2, the V gene TRBV5-6, with TRBD1 matching 8 bases. V dropped 0 bases and J dropped 12; count of bases not matched to a gene: 4. The CDR3 contains 12 residues. CDR1 SGHDT and CDR2 YYEEEE come from the germline V gene. For the CDR3, the DNA is TGTGCCAGCAGCTTGGCAGGGGGCCCCCACACCTTC. Residues: CASSLAGGPHTF.

This sequence joins TRBV7-9 and TRBJ1-5; D is ambiguous. Germline loops: CDR1 SEHNR, CDR2 FQNEAQ (reference sequence). The CDR3 sequence is 13 residues long. V dropped 3 bases and J dropped 3 bases, with 6 bases sitting between them. CDR3 nucleotide sequence: TGTGCCAGCAGCTTCGGGTCCAATCAGCCCCAGCATTTT. Its protein is CASSFGSNQPQHF. Full variable domain (remainder filled in from reference TRBV7-9 and TRBJ1-5): DTGVSQNPRHKITKRGQNVTFRCDPISEHNRLYWYRQTLGQGPEFLTYFQNEAQLEKSRLLSDRFSAERPKGSFSTLEIQRTEQGDSAMYLCASSFGSNQPQHFGDGTRLSIL.